The clone carrying this TCR beta chain was counted between two and nine times. Its antigen is not known. TCRdb passed the 5' RACE reads through MiXCR, listing each CDR3 protein once. Here the sample spans around 530,000 distinct CDR3 sequences, less than 20% being singletons. CDR1 and CDR2 (germline): SGHDN, FVKESK. V lost 1 base and J lost 8, with 11 bases in between. The CDR3 sequence is 13 residues long. These data belong to a study of T cells after yellow fever vaccination. General study findings and limits: At approximately 96% for CD4 and 88% for CD8, most primary-vaccination clones showed up again after the booster. On re-exposure, the response was weaker but peaked faster, at day 5 versus 15.

V usage is TRBV14 and J usage is TRBJ2-5; D is ambiguous. This specimen consisted of PBMCs, obtained 4 to 6 days after the first yellow fever vaccination. The source is a young man who received the YFV17D yellow fever vaccine. The CDR3 region is CASSQGVLTTQYF. In nucleotides, the CDR3 is TGTGCCAGCAGCCAAGGGGTCCTCACCACCCAGTACTTC.